The 19 T cell receptor beta chains reported below all come from one sample, sequenced in a study of T cells in localized non-small cell lung cancer. Here immunoSEQ multiplex PCR was the method, and the copy in TCRdb shows in-frame clones only, minus some. The sample shows about 54,000 clones, approximately 83% of them seen only once. The input for sequencing was peripheral blood, taken before any cancer treatment. The receptors were sampled from an older female donor with stage II squamous cell lung carcinoma.

The chain employs TRBV29-1 and TRBJ2-4; 7 positions match TRBD2. Unmatched junction bases numbered 2, after V lost 6 bases and J lost 0 bases. Germline CDR1 SQVTM, CDR2 ANQGSEA. This CDR3 contains 13 residues. The CDR3 protein is CSVGGVAKNIQYF. For the CDR3, the DNA is TGCAGCGTGGGAGGGGTAGCCAAAAACATTCAGTACTTC.

The chain couples TRBV6-6 to TRBJ1-1, with 8 bases fitting TRBD1. Germline lookup yields CDR1 MNHNY and CDR2 SVGAGI (reference sequence). Trimming at V came to 8 bases and at J to 4 bases, leaving 6 bases not matched to a gene. This CDR3 comprises 13 residues. The CDR3 DNA reads TGTGCCAGCCACAGGGGGTTGGGCACTGAAGCTTTCTTT. It codes for CASHRGLGTEAFF.

The genes are TRBV25-1 and TRBJ2-7, with 7 positions matching TRBD1. With 6 bases clipped from V and 1 base from J, the junction kept 3 bases outside the gene matches. CDR1 and CDR2 from the germline V gene are MGHDK and SYGVNS. The CDR3 totals 13 residues. CDR3 amino acids: CASRRTGSYEQYF. CDR3 DNA sequence: TGTGCCAGCAGGAGGACAGGATCCTACGAGCAGTACTTC.

The V gene is TRBV9, the J gene TRBJ2-3; a weak D match, TRBD2 (5 bases). The V gene's germline CDR1 is SGDLS and CDR2 YYNGEE. The CDR3 runs to 16 residues. V was clipped by 3 bases and J by 5 bases, with 19 bases between them. The CDR3 spells CASSDGSSFGGDTQYF. The DNA of the CDR3 is TGTGCCAGCAGCGACGGGTCCTCCTTCGGAGGAGATACGCAGTATTTT.

V and J are TRBV6-5 and TRBJ2-5, with D tentatively TRBD2 (5 bases). V lost 4 bases to trimming and J lost 7 bases, with 13 bases between them. Germline V gene lookup returns CDR1 MNHEY and CDR2 SVGAGI. The CDR3 spans 13 residues. This CDR3 reads CASSSPGSRTQYF. For the CDR3, the DNA is TGTGCCAGCAGTTCTCCGGGGTCTCGGACCCAGTACTTC.

In the case of this clone: At one boundary the junction diverges from the germline segment, which might be a read error. This chain connects TRBV7-7 to TRBJ2-5, with 12 nucleotides matching TRBD2. There are 15 residues in the CDR3. Germline assignment: CDR1 SSHAT and CDR2 FNYEAQ (reference sequence). CDR3 sequence: CASSLAGGNSETQYF. CDR3 sequence (DNA): TGTGCCAGCAGCCTAGCGGGGGGGAACTCAGAGACCCAGTACTTC.

In its sample, this clone was seen once. This chain uses TRBV4-2 with TRBJ1-3, with D possibly matching TRBD1 (5 bases). In germline, CDR1 is LGHNA, CDR2 YNFKEQ. The V end lost 0 bases, the J end lost 0 bases, and 9 bases lay between the germline ends. The CDR3 has 16 amino acids. CDR3 nucleotide sequence: TGTGCCAGCAGCCAAGATAGGACAAGCTCTGGAAACACCATATATTTT. Protein sequence: CASSQDRTSSGNTIYF.

The V and J genes are TRBV9 and TRBJ1-1, with D uncertain. The V gene lost 3 bases and the J gene lost 0 bases, with 12 bases spanning the gap. Germline V gene data show CDR1 as SGDLS and CDR2 as YYNGEE. The CDR3 is 15 residues long. Written as DNA, the CDR3 is TGTGCCAGCAGCGCCCGCCCCCTGTTGAACACTGAAGCTTTCTTT. This codes for CASSARPLLNTEAFF.

The genes are TRBV7-9 and TRBJ1-2, with D possibly TRBD1 on 5 matching bases. Trimming stripped 0 bases from V and 6 bases from J, with 14 bases between. The CDR3 is made up of 15 amino acids. CDR1 and CDR2 (germline): SEHNR, FQNEAQ (reference sequence). CDR3 in amino acids: CASSLASRPGNGYTF. DNA of the CDR3: TGTGCCAGCAGCTTAGCCTCCAGACCAGGGAATGGCTACACCTTC.

The chain uses TRBV19 and TRBJ2-1; D is possibly TRBD2 (5 bases). The CDR3 has 14 amino acids. Germline values: CDR1 LNHDA, CDR2 SQIVND (reference sequence). Trimming left V 4 bases short and J 7 bases short, with 14 bases between. DNA for the CDR3: TGTGCCAGTAGTACTACAGAGGGTCTGAATGAGCAGTTCTTC. It codes for CASSTTEGLNEQFF.

The chain couples TRBV2 to TRBJ2-6, with TRBD1 as a possible D gene (5 bases). The germline gives CDR1 SNHLY, CDR2 FYNNEI. The CDR3 covers 16 residues. V dropped 3 bases and J dropped 1 base, with 10 bases sitting between them. CDR3 in amino acids: CASSDPRQSGANVLTF. The CDR3 bases are TGTGCCAGCAGTGACCCGCGACAGTCTGGGGCCAACGTCCTGACTTTC.

The chain uses TRBV4-1 and TRBJ1-3; TRBD1 matches 8 bases. J gave up 3 bases and V 1 base, and 5 bases lay outside the gene matches. Germline CDR1 reads MGHRA; CDR2 reads YSYEKL. The CDR3 length is 16 residues. The CDR3 DNA reads as TGCGCCAGCAGCCAAGCTCCGACAGGGGTTGGAAACACCATATATTTT. Its translation is CASSQAPTGVGNTIYF.

The gene calls are TRBV11-2 and TRBJ1-2; no clear D. V lost 3 bases and J lost 5, with 7 bases in between. This CDR3 is built from 12 residues. Looked up from germline, CDR1 is SGHAT and CDR2 is FQNNGV. The CDR3 DNA reads TGTGCCAGCAGCTTTGGAGTTTATGGCTACACCTTC. Amino acids: CASSFGVYGYTF.

The chain is built from TRBV27 and TRBJ1-6; tentative D call: TRBD1 (5 bases). V dropped 2 bases and J dropped 9 bases, with 14 bases sitting between them. This CDR3 is built from 15 residues. Germline values: CDR1 MNHEY, CDR2 SMNVEV (reference sequence). The CDR3 here is CASSLGLGGGSPLHF. The DNA of the CDR3 is TGTGCCAGCAGTTTAGGCCTGGGGGGGGGTTCACCCCTCCACTTT.

The CDR3 sequence is CASSRGNYGYTF. The CDR3 DNA is TGTGCCAGCAGCCGAGGAAACTATGGCTACACCTTC. This chain links TRBV7-2 with TRBJ1-2; D remains unclear. V shed 5 bases and J shed 2 bases, with 6 bases lying between them. Looked up from germline, CDR1 is SGHTA and CDR2 is FQGNSA. This CDR3 is built from 12 residues.

This clone was found once. The chain employs TRBV5-1 and TRBJ2-3, with 7 nucleotides matching TRBD1. Germline CDR1 and CDR2: SGHRS and YFSETQ. The CDR3 is 16 amino acids. V shed 0 bases and J 4 bases; nucleotides not matched to a gene: 8. DNA of the CDR3: TGCGCCAGCAGCTTGGAAGGGGGCGCAGGTGCAGATACGCAGTATTTT. Amino acid sequence: CASSLEGGAGADTQYF.

The CDR3 reads CASSLQGGTNQPQHF. The CDR3 DNA sequence: TGTGCCAGCAGCTTGCAAGGAGGGACCAATCAGCCCCAGCATTTT. V is TRBV7-2 and J is TRBJ1-5, with D tentatively TRBD1 (5 bases). This CDR3 comprises 15 residues. Between the trimmed V and J ends, which lost 3 bases and 3 bases, there was a span of 12 bases. The germline V gene has CDR1 SGHTA and CDR2 FQGNSA. The whole variable domain, remainder taken from reference TRBV7-2 and TRBJ1-5, is GAGVSQSPSNKVTEKGKDVELRCDPISGHTALYWYRQSLGQGLEFLIYFQGNSAPDKSGLPSDRFSAERTGGSVSTLTIQRTQQEDSAVYLCASSLQGGTNQPQHFGDGTRLSIL.

V and J are TRBV19 and TRBJ2-5, with a possible D match to TRBD2 (7 bases). Germline V CDR1 and CDR2: LNHDA, SQIVND (reference sequence). V was trimmed by 9 bases and J by 5 bases, leaving 19 bases between them. The CDR3 spans 14 residues. CDR3 coding DNA: TGTGCCAGCCGTGCGCCGGGGGGCGGGGAGACCCAGTACTTC. Translated: CASRAPGGGETQYF.

The chain is built from TRBV2 and TRBJ2-7; perhaps TRBD1 as D (5 bases). The V gene lost 5 bases and the J gene lost 5 bases, with 16 bases spanning the gap. The germline CDR1 and CDR2 sequences are SNHLY and FYNNEI. The CDR3 runs 14 residues. CDR3 nucleotide sequence: TGTGCCAGCAGTCAACCCAGGGATCGGGACGAGCAGTACTTC. It specifies CASSQPRDRDEQYF.